The source of this T cell receptor (beta chain) is a study of blood T cell repertoires in COVID-19. Study details: PBMCs, B-cell-depleted T cells, or T cells provided the cDNA or gDNA that made up the material.

Per germline, CDR1 LGHDT and CDR2 YNNKEL (reference sequence). The CDR3 sequence is 15 residues long. V trimming: 0 bases; J trimming: 5 bases; junction bases outside the gene matches: 5. Here immunoSEQ multiplex PCR was the method, and the copy in TCRdb shows in-frame clones only, minus some. The sample has roughly 250,000 clones, around four fifths seen once. Material for sequencing was peripheral blood. This rearrangement joins TRBV3-1 (or the pseudogene TRBV3-2) to TRBJ2-5; 8 bases align to TRBD2. The origin of this receptor is a woman aged 55-69 years with active or convalescent COVID-19. The CDR3 DNA follows: TGTGCCAGCAGCCAAGACGGGAGGGCCGGGGAGACCCAGTACTTC. This codes for CASSQDGRAGETQYF.